This TCR beta chain was captured by sequencing in a study of T cells expressing NK-cell markers. About the research overall: TCR beta repertoires came from sorted CD3+CD56+NKG2C+, CD3+CD56+NKG2C- and CD3+CD56-NKG2C+ T cells. Out of eight donors sequenced, seven tested HCMV-seropositive and the remaining one seronegative.

CDR3 length: 16 residues. Germline loops: CDR1 SGHRS, CDR2 YFSETQ. It was by 5'RACE template switching with UMIs that TCR beta cDNA was made. TCRdb re-called the 5' RACE reads, yielding one record per CDR3 amino acid sequence without DNA. The sample includes over 200,000 distinct CDR3 sequences. The V gene is TRBV5-1, the J gene TRBJ2-5; TCRdb lists TRBD1, though no DNA is available to test this call. The TCR sequence derives from a man aged 18 to 29 in good health. Sequences were obtained from blood T cells: a sorted CD56 or NKG2C T cell subset, CD4+ or CD8+ T cells, or bulk PBMC T cells (not recorded which). CDR3 region: CASSFGLGASLETQYF.